This entry lists 20 T cell receptor beta chains sequenced from one sample in a study of cytomegalovirus exposure and HLA in healthy donors. The PCR used 60 Vbeta and 13 Jbeta primers. Using immunoSEQ multiplex PCR, the repertoire was profiled, and TCRdb retains in-frame clones only, with some absent. This table has about 140,000 clones, around three quarters appearing once. The sequenced sample consisted of PBMCs. The origin of the receptors is a young man in good health and CMV-seronegative.

The rearrangement joins TRBV9 to TRBJ2-7; D is perhaps TRBD2 (5 bases). With 0 bases removed from V and 3 bases from J, the gap between germline ends came to 13 bases. CDR1 SGDLS and CDR2 YYNGEE come from the germline V gene. This CDR3 has 15 amino acids. CDR3 sequence: CASSVEGDSNYEQYF. CDR3 in DNA: TGTGCCAGCAGCGTAGAGGGAGATTCCAACTACGAGCAGTACTTC.

The chain recombines TRBV7-8 with TRBJ1-1, with unresolved D. CDR3 size: 18 residues. V lost 2 bases to trimming and J lost 2 bases, with 21 bases between them. Germline V gene sequence: CDR1 SGHVS, CDR2 FQNEAQ. DNA for the CDR3: TGTGCCAGCAGCTTAAGGCCGGGAGGACCTAGCATCAACACTGAAGCTTTCTTT. Translated, it gives CASSLRPGGPSINTEAFF.

CDR3 amino acids: CASSHRDRAGGYTF. The DNA of the CDR3 is TGTGCCAGCAGCCACCGGGACAGGGCAGGTGGCTACACCTTC. The gene calls are TRBV7-9 and TRBJ1-2, with 9 bases that match TRBD1. Germline-derived CDR1 and CDR2 are SEHNR and FQNEAQ (reference sequence). The trim removed 5 bases at V and 7 bases at J, leaving 8 bases unmatched. The CDR3 length is 14 residues.

The gene calls are TRBV7-8 and TRBJ2-4; 7 nucleotides match TRBD1. V lost 5 bases and J lost 7; bases outside the gene matches: 11. Germline lookup yields CDR1 SGHVS and CDR2 FQNEAQ. The CDR3 contains 15 residues. The CDR3 loop is CASSQRTGSGNIQYF. In DNA form, the CDR3 reads TGTGCCAGCAGCCAAAGGACAGGATCAGGGAACATTCAGTACTTC. Drawing the rest from reference TRBV7-8 and TRBJ2-4, the complete variable domain is GAGVSQSPRYKVAKRGQDVALRCDPISGHVSLFWYQQALGQGPEFLTYFQNEAQLDKSGLPSDRFFAERPEGSVSTLKIQRTQQEDSAVYLCASSQRTGSGNIQYFGAGTRLSVL.

The CDR3: CSVEGSTGHHYNEQFF. CDR3 coding DNA: TGCAGCGTTGAGGGTTCGACGGGACACCACTACAATGAGCAGTTCTTC. The rearrangement joins TRBV29-1 to TRBJ2-1; the D gene is possibly TRBD1 (6 bases). The CDR3 is made up of 16 amino acids. With 3 bases removed from V and 3 bases from J, the gap between germline ends came to 18 bases. The germline gives CDR1 SQVTM, CDR2 ANQGSEA.

This chain joins TRBV27 and TRBJ2-3; weak D call: TRBD2 (5 bases). The ends were cut back, 9 bases at V and 1 base at J, with 11 bases in the middle. The CDR3 extends over 13 amino acids. From germline, CDR1 is MNHEY and CDR2 SMNVEV (reference sequence). CDR3 DNA sequence: TGTGCCAGTAGCGTTCTGCGCACAGATACGCAGTATTTT. The encoded protein is CASSVLRTDTQYF.

This chain connects TRBV4-1 to TRBJ2-7, with 7 bases fitting TRBD1. Germline assignment: CDR1 MGHRA and CDR2 YSYEKL. This CDR3 comprises 17 residues. With 3 bases clipped from V and 4 bases from J, the junction kept 15 bases outside the gene matches. The CDR3 DNA is TGCGCCAGCAGCCAGGTTGAAACCGGGACAGCAACATACGAGCAGTACTTC. This sequence encodes CASSQVETGTATYEQYF.

This clone has more than one count but fewer than ten. The rearrangement joins TRBV6-5 to TRBJ2-1; 12 bases are a match to TRBD1. The germline V gene encodes CDR1 MNHEY and CDR2 SVGAGI. CDR3 length equals 15 residues. J gave up 10 bases and V 6 bases, and 10 bases lay outside the gene matches. CDR3 in amino acids: CASSQSGTGGAEQFF. The CDR3 nucleotides are TGTGCCAGCAGCCAATCCGGGACAGGGGGCGCCGAGCAGTTCTTC.

The chain uses TRBV7-2 and TRBJ2-5, with 7 bases aligning to TRBD1. CDR3 length equals 15 residues. Germline V gene lookup returns CDR1 SGHTA and CDR2 FQGNSA. The trim removed 2 bases at V and 2 bases at J, leaving 5 bases unmatched. The CDR3 spells CASSLSRQGQETQYF. The CDR3 DNA sequence: TGTGCCAGCAGCTTAAGTCGACAGGGACAAGAGACCCAGTACTTC.

The table lists this clone with a few counts. This chain connects TRBV6-1 to TRBJ1-3; TRBD1 is a possible D gene (5 bases). The CDR3 loop spans 15 amino acids. V lost 8 bases and J lost 0, with 14 bases in between. CDR1 is MNHNS, CDR2 SASEGT, per germline. CDR3 nucleotides: TGTGCCAGCTGGGGGAGGACCCCCTCTGGAAACACCATATATTTT. It codes for CASWGRTPSGNTIYF.

The CDR3 here is CASRQDRKINYGYTF. For the CDR3, the DNA is TGTGCCAGCAGACAGGACAGGAAGATTAACTATGGCTACACCTTC. The rearrangement joins TRBV5-5 to TRBJ1-2, with 7 positions matching TRBD1. Trimming cost V 5 bases and J 1 base; bases outside gene matches: 8. This CDR3 comprises 15 residues. Per germline, CDR1 SGHKS and CDR2 YYEKEE (reference sequence).

This rearrangement joins TRBV7-9 to TRBJ1-2; D is undetermined. The germline gives CDR1 SEHNR, CDR2 FQNEAQ (reference sequence). The CDR3 spans 16 residues. V gave up 2 bases and J gave up 0 bases, with 13 bases separating them. This chain's CDR3 is CASSLLPVPANYGYTF. The CDR3, as DNA: TGTGCCAGCAGCTTACTTCCGGTCCCGGCTAACTATGGCTACACCTTC.

This clone has a handful of counts. CDR3 DNA: TGTGCCAGCAGCTTGTTGAGGTCGGGGGAACCCCAGTACTTC. The encoded protein is CASSLLRSGEPQYF. V and J are TRBV5-8 and TRBJ2-5, with a weak D call TRBD2 (6 bases). This CDR3 contains 14 residues. V was cut by 1 base and J by 9 bases, with 16 bases left in between. In germline, CDR1 is SGHTS, CDR2 YDEGEE.

This clone showed up just once. This chain connects TRBV11-3 to TRBJ2-7; TRBD1 matches at 7 bases. The V gene end was trimmed by 0 bases and the J gene end by 6 bases; junction bases not matched to a gene: 2. The germline V gene encodes CDR1 SGHNT and CDR2 YENEEA. There are 13 residues in the CDR3. CDR3 bases: TGTGCCAGCAGCTTAGATCGGACAGGCGAGCAGTACTTC. It encodes CASSLDRTGEQYF.

The CDR3 sequence is CASSRTGGRPGTDTQYF. The CDR3 DNA is TGTGCCAGTAGTCGGACAGGGGGACGACCCGGCACAGATACGCAGTATTTT. The V call is TRBV19, the J call TRBJ2-3, with 10 bases fitting TRBD1. This CDR3 is 17 amino acids long. Germline V lookup: CDR1 LNHDA, CDR2 SQIVND (reference sequence). The junction had 9 bases not matched to a gene; V was cut back by 5 bases and J by 1 base. The full variable domain, its missing parts supplied by reference TRBV19 and TRBJ2-3, is DGGITQSPKYLFRKEGQNVTLSCEQNLNHDAMYWYRQDPGQGLRLIYYSQIVNDFQKGDIAEGYSVSREKKESFPLTVTSAQKNPTAFYLCASSRTGGRPGTDTQYFGPGTRLTVL.

V usage is TRBV27 and J usage is TRBJ1-5, with 8 bases aligning to TRBD1. The CDR3 is 17 amino acids. Germline V gene data show CDR1 as MNHEY and CDR2 as SMNVEV (reference sequence). The V segment lost 6 bases and the J segment 6 bases; nucleotides outside the gene matches: 16. The CDR3 protein is CASRRGGGAGGSQPQHF. The CDR3 DNA sequence: TGTGCCAGCAGGAGGGGCGGGGGGGCAGGGGGCAGTCAGCCCCAGCATTTT.

The rearrangement links TRBV27 to TRBJ2-7, with 8 positions matching TRBD1. CDR1 is MNHEY and CDR2 is SMNVEV in the germline V gene (reference sequence). This CDR3 spans 14 amino acids. The V segment lost 2 bases and the J segment 5 bases; nucleotides outside the gene matches: 5. CDR3 sequence: CASSLRTGSDEQYF. The CDR3 nucleotides are TGTGCCAGCAGTTTACGGACAGGGTCCGACGAGCAGTACTTC.

This chain joins TRBV7-3 and TRBJ1-1, with a tentative D call TRBD1 (6 bases). The CDR3 extends over 13 amino acids. V lost 5 bases and J 1 base, leaving 8 bases between the germline ends. The germline V gene encodes CDR1 SGHTA and CDR2 FQGTGA. The CDR3 is CASSQDRNTEAFF. CDR3 bases: TGTGCCAGCAGCCAGGACAGGAACACTGAAGCTTTCTTT.

This clone was observed a single time. CDR3 protein: CASSLYSPYEQYF. DNA for the CDR3: TGTGCCAGCAGCTTATATTCCCCCTACGAGCAGTACTTC. The chain employs TRBV7-2 and TRBJ2-5; D remains ambiguous. The DNA end is a closer match to TRBJ2-7, so the J assignment may be wrong. The CDR3 contains 13 residues. The germline gives CDR1 SGHTA, CDR2 FQGNSA.

The rearrangement uses TRBV11-2 and TRBJ2-2; tentative D call: TRBD2 (6 bases). Germline V lookup: CDR1 SGHAT, CDR2 FQNNGV. Trimming left V 5 bases short and J 8 bases short, with 15 bases between. The CDR3 has 14 amino acids. The CDR3 DNA reads TGTGCCAGCAGCCGGAGGGAGGATTCGGGGGAGCTGTTTTTT. Its protein product is CASSRREDSGELFF. The variable domain in full, with the rest retrieved from reference TRBV11-2 and TRBJ2-2, is EAGVAQSPRYKIIEKRQSVAFWCNPISGHATLYWYQQILGQGPKLLIQFQNNGVVDDSQLPKDRFSAERLKGVDSTLKIQPAKLEDSAVYLCASSRREDSGELFFGEGSRLTVL.